Below, 32 T cell receptor beta chains from the same sample are listed, as sequenced in a study of Graves' ophthalmopathy and Graves' hyperthyroidism. Scientists amplified the TCR beta CDR3 regions from RNA transcripts. The first-round RT-PCR employed HTBI primers together with the Qiagen OneStep RT-PCR kit. A multiplex PCR was then performed as the second round. MiXCR, run by TCRdb on the multiplex PCR reads, gives a single entry per CDR3 protein. There are roughly 380,000 distinct CDR3 sequences in the sample; about 16% occur only once, and around 7% lies in the top ten. The specimen sequenced was peripheral blood. Source of these receptors: a woman between 18 and 29 years old with stable Graves' hyperthyroidism.

This clonotype was seen many times. V gene TRBV19 combines with J gene TRBJ1-6; no reliable D call. The V gene lost 7 bases and the J gene lost 4 bases, with 14 bases spanning the gap. This CDR3 region has 15 residues. The germline V gene encodes CDR1 LNHDA and CDR2 SQIVND (reference sequence). CDR3 nucleotide sequence: TGTGCCAGTAACATCGATTCGTTATATAATTCACCCCTCCACTTT. Translated: CASNIDSLYNSPLHF.

This clonotype was observed a handful of times. The V gene is TRBV5-1, the J gene TRBJ2-5; D not resolved. Trimming cost V 3 bases and J 2 bases, with 8 bases left between them. Germline values: CDR1 SGHRS, CDR2 YFSETQ. CDR3 length: 13 residues. This chain's CDR3 is CASSSRWQETQYF. CDR3 coding DNA: TGCGCCAGCAGCTCCCGATGGCAAGAGACCCAGTACTTC.

J is TRBJ1-1 and V is TRBV27, with TRBD1 matching over 11 bases. Trimming at V came to 2 bases and at J to 4 bases, leaving 3 bases not matched to a gene. Germline CDR1 MNHEY, CDR2 SMNVEV (reference sequence). The length of the CDR3 is 15 residues. The DNA of the CDR3 is TGTGCCAGCAGTTTACTTGGGACAGGGGGCACTGAAGCTTTCTTT. It is translated as CASSLLGTGGTEAFF.

The V and J genes are TRBV7-8 and TRBJ1-6; tentatively, D is TRBD1 (5 bases). CDR1 is SGHVS and CDR2 is FQNEAQ in the germline V gene. The ends were cut back, 2 bases at V and 11 bases at J, with 13 bases in the middle. The CDR3 has 14 residues. The CDR3 DNA reads TGTGCCAGCAGCTTACCGGGCCTAGGGGCACCCCTCCACTTT. The encoded protein is CASSLPGLGAPLHF.

The chain combines TRBV4-2 with TRBJ2-7; D might be TRBD1 (7 bases). Germline CDR1 reads LGHNA; CDR2 reads YNFKEQ. The CDR3 is 14 residues long. The V and J ends lost 0 bases and 6 bases respectively, with 12 bases between them. The CDR3 DNA reads as TGTGCCAGCAGCCAAGAGGAGGGGGCCCCCGAGCAGTACTTC. Its translation: CASSQEEGAPEQYF.

This clonotype has only a few counts. The gene calls are TRBV11-2 and TRBJ2-7, with 11 bases aligning to TRBD2. With V trimmed by 1 base and J by 4 bases, 9 bases remained unmatched. Germline V gene lookup returns CDR1 SGHAT and CDR2 FQNNGV. CDR3 length equals 17 residues. The CDR3 is CASSLGGATSGSYEQYF. CDR3 nucleotides: TGTGCCAGCAGCTTAGGAGGTGCCACTAGCGGGAGTTACGAGCAGTACTTC.

This clonotype has at least ten counts. The V gene is TRBV6-1, the J gene TRBJ2-2; D call uncertain. The germline V and J ends were trimmed by 8 bases and 0 bases, with 16 bases remaining between them. Germline lookup yields CDR1 MNHNS and CDR2 SASEGT. The CDR3 length is 16 residues. DNA for the CDR3: TGTGCCAGCCATCGGCGAACGGTCGCGAACACCGGGGAGCTGTTTTTT. Residues: CASHRRTVANTGELFF.

This clonotype was found many times. V is TRBV6-5 and J is TRBJ1-2, with no clear D. Germline CDR1 MNHEY, CDR2 SVGAGI. Trimming removed 0 bases from V and 0 bases from J, with 8 bases in between. CDR3 length: 15 amino acids. Written as DNA, the CDR3 is TGTGCCAGCAGTTACTCGACCGAAACTAACTATGGCTACACCTTC. Encoded protein: CASSYSTETNYGYTF.

There are many counts of this clonotype. The gene calls are TRBV5-1 and TRBJ1-2; D remains unclear. The ends were cut back, 0 bases at V and 2 bases at J, with 8 bases in the middle. From germline, CDR1 is SGHRS and CDR2 YFSETQ. The CDR3 is 14 amino acids. Written as DNA, the CDR3 is TGCGCCAGCAGCTTGGAGGTGGGCAACTATGGCTACACCTTC. Translated: CASSLEVGNYGYTF.

As concerns this clonotype: At one end the junction does not follow the germline gene, possibly because of a read error. The chain couples TRBV20-1 to TRBJ1-1; D not certain. Germline CDR1 is DFQATT and CDR2 is SNEGSKA (reference sequence). This CDR3 is built from 13 residues. The CDR3 DNA sequence: TGTAGGGCTTTAGACCGCCGGGGTACTGAAGCTTTCTTT. This encodes CRALDRRGTEAFF.

Many counts were recorded for this clonotype. The chain carries TRBV6-1 and TRBJ1-2; TRBD1 aligns across 10 bases. Germline values: CDR1 MNHNS, CDR2 SASEGT. J was trimmed by 10 bases and V by 6 bases; bases with no gene match: 11. There are 14 residues in the CDR3. In DNA, the CDR3 is TGTGCCAGCAGCGATGGACAGGGGGGCTCGGACTACACCTTC. Amino acids: CASSDGQGGSDYTF.

This clonotype was observed many times. The V and J genes are TRBV7-3 and TRBJ2-2, with 9 positions matching TRBD1. The ends lost 5 bases at V and 6 bases at J; junction bases unmatched: 10. The germline V gene has CDR1 SGHTA and CDR2 FQGTGA. The CDR3 sequence is 16 residues long. The CDR3 here is CASSVTGTGTAGELFF. CDR3 DNA: TGTGCCAGCAGCGTTACCGGGACAGGGACCGCCGGGGAGCTGTTTTTT.

This clonotype came up many times. The V call is TRBV12-3 or TRBV12-4, the J call TRBJ2-5; D unresolved. This CDR3 contains 13 residues. Trimming took 5 bases from V and 5 from J, leaving 12 bases between them. The CDR3 coding sequence is TGTGCCAGCAGTCTATCAGACCGGGAGACCCAGTACTTC. It codes for CASSLSDRETQYF.

This clonotype was counted many times. This chain uses TRBV10-3 with TRBJ2-7, with no clear D. This CDR3 contains 14 residues. V was cut by 8 bases and J by 4 bases, with 18 bases left in between. Per germline, CDR1 ENHRY and CDR2 SYGVKD. For the CDR3, the DNA is TGTGCCATCGCGTTCAGTTCAGCGATTTACGAGCAGTACTTC. This encodes CAIAFSSAIYEQYF.

This clonotype was observed at least ten times. J is TRBJ1-5 and V is TRBV12-3 or TRBV12-4, with no clear D. This CDR3 has 15 amino acids. Trimming removed 0 bases from V and 7 bases from J, with 13 bases in between. The chain's CDR3 is CASSLARQDGQPQHF. The CDR3, as DNA: TGTGCCAGCAGTTTAGCGCGCCAGGATGGGCAGCCCCAGCATTTT.

This clonotype appeared many times. This chain joins TRBV7-9 and TRBJ1-2, with TRBD1 matching 8 bases. The CDR3 is 14 amino acids. J was trimmed by 2 bases and V by 6 bases; bases with no gene match: 5. Germline assignment: CDR1 SEHNR and CDR2 FQNEAQ (reference sequence). The DNA for the CDR3 is TGTGCCAGCAGGAGACAGGGGTTGAACTATGGCTACACCTTC. Translated: CASRRQGLNYGYTF. Drawing the rest from reference TRBV7-9 and TRBJ1-2, the complete variable domain is DTGVSQNPRHKITKRGQNVTFRCDPISEHNRLYWYRQTLGQGPEFLTYFQNEAQLEKSRLLSDRFSAERPKGSFSTLEIQRTEQGDSAMYLCASRRQGLNYGYTFGSGTRLTVV.

This clonotype was observed at least ten times. The CDR3 loop is CSVDEEQGLYGYTF. The CDR3 coding sequence is TGCAGCGTTGATGAGGAACAGGGATTATATGGCTACACCTTC. This chain connects TRBV29-1 to TRBJ1-2; D is possibly TRBD1 (6 bases). Germline assignment: CDR1 SQVTM and CDR2 ANQGSEA. Trimming left V 3 bases short and J 5 bases short, with 16 bases between. The CDR3 has 14 amino acids.

The J gene is TRBJ1-2, the V gene TRBV12-3 or TRBV12-4; D might be TRBD1 (6 bases). V lost 1 base, J lost 8 bases, and 11 bases lay in between. There are 13 residues in the CDR3. In nucleotides, the CDR3 is TGTGCCAGCAGTTTAGGCAGGGGAAAAGGCTACACCTTC. As protein: CASSLGRGKGYTF.

This chain links TRBV11-2 with TRBJ2-1; D ambiguous. The CDR3 totals 11 residues. Trimming took off 5 bases at V and 10 bases at J, with 9 bases between the two ends. Germline V lookup: CDR1 SGHAT, CDR2 FQNNGV. The CDR3 is CASSAFSEQFF. CDR3 sequence (DNA): TGTGCCAGCAGCGCCTTCAGCGAGCAGTTCTTC.

This clonotype has ten or more counts. This chain connects TRBV4-3 to TRBJ2-7, with D possibly TRBD2 on 5 matching bases. Germline assignment: CDR1 LGHNA and CDR2 YSLEER. This CDR3 has 14 amino acids. V lost 4 bases and J 2 bases, leaving 12 bases between the germline ends. The DNA of the CDR3 is TGCGCCAGCAGCCCAAACGGGGAAACCTACGAGCAGTACTTC. This encodes CASSPNGETYEQYF.

This clonotype was detected ten times or more. The chain uses TRBV6-1 and TRBJ1-2, with D unclear. Trimming stripped 1 base from V and 7 bases from J, with 7 bases between. Germline V CDR1 and CDR2: MNHNS, SASEGT. CDR3 length equals 12 residues. The CDR3 loop reads CASSEGDFGYTF. CDR3 nucleotides: TGTGCCAGCAGTGAAGGGGATTTTGGCTACACCTTC.

This clonotype occurred a few times. V and J are TRBV19 and TRBJ2-2, with D unclear. The CDR3 runs to 18 residues. Per germline, CDR1 LNHDA and CDR2 SQIVND (reference sequence). Trimming left V 3 bases short and J 2 bases short, with 19 bases between. CDR3 DNA: TGTGCCAGTAGTATGGTGGGTCGGTCCCGTGTAAACACCGGGGAGCTGTTTTTT. Residues: CASSMVGRSRVNTGELFF.

As regards this clonotype: The CDR3 does not end in the conserved phenylalanine or tryptophan, so this is likely a read error. The genes are TRBV7-2 and TRBJ1-2; TRBD1 matches at 8 bases. V lost 5 bases to trimming and J lost 7 bases; unmatched junction nucleotides: 6. CDR1 is SGHTA and CDR2 is FQGNSA in the germline V gene. The length of the CDR3 is 13 residues. CDR3 sequence: CASSPRDRSGYTV. The CDR3 nucleotides read TGTGCCAGCAGCCCCCGGGACAGGAGTGGCTACACCGTC.

This clonotype showed up many times. This rearrangement joins TRBV7-9 to TRBJ2-7; the D gene is possibly TRBD2 (6 bases). CDR1 and CDR2 from the germline V gene are SEHNR and FQNEAQ (reference sequence). Deletions cut 7 bases from V and 6 bases from J, with 13 bases between. The CDR3 runs to 12 residues. The CDR3 DNA is TGTGCCAGCAAGGGCGGGGACGGCGAGCAGTACTTC. This gives the protein CASKGGDGEQYF.

This clonotype appeared many times. The conserved phenylalanine or tryptophan normally closing the CDR3 is absent here, so this likely arose from a read error. This chain links TRBV5-1 with TRBJ1-1, with TRBD1 identical over 7 bases. The junction had 4 bases not matched to a gene; V was cut back by 0 bases and J by 2 bases. The CDR3 length is 15 residues. Germline V gene data show CDR1 as SGHRS and CDR2 as YFSETQ. As DNA, the CDR3 is TGCGCCAGCAGCTTGGCGAACAGGGGAAACACTGAAGCTTTCCTT. Its translation: CASSLANRGNTEAFL.

This clonotype was recorded many times. V is TRBV12-3 or TRBV12-4 and J is TRBJ1-1; tentatively, D is TRBD1 (5 bases). This CDR3 contains 13 residues. V lost 7 bases to trimming and J lost 6 bases, with 15 bases between them. The CDR3 sequence: CASTTETDSEAFF. Here the CDR3 DNA reads TGTGCCAGCACCACAGAGACAGACTCTGAAGCTTTCTTT.

This clonotype was recorded many times. CDR3 DNA sequence: TGTGCCAGCAGCTTAGCATACAGGGGGGGGGAGACCCAGTACTTC. Protein sequence: CASSLAYRGGETQYF. The chain is built from TRBV7-8 and TRBJ2-5, with D possibly being TRBD1 (8 bases). The CDR3 sequence is 15 residues long. Between the trimmed V and J ends, which lost 0 bases and 5 bases, there was a span of 13 bases. Looked up from germline, CDR1 is SGHVS and CDR2 is FQNEAQ.

This clonotype has at least ten counts. This chain uses TRBV20-1 with TRBJ2-7; D is unclear. This CDR3 is 14 amino acids long. CDR1 DFQATT and CDR2 SNEGSKA come from the germline V gene (reference sequence). V shed 5 bases and J shed 6 bases, with 20 bases lying between them. The CDR3 loop reads CSAVSPVMGSEQYF. Here the CDR3 DNA reads TGCAGTGCTGTCTCCCCTGTGATGGGGTCCGAGCAGTACTTC.

This clonotype showed up many times. The junction departs from the called germline gene at one end, perhaps through a read error. The J gene is TRBJ1-5, the V gene TRBV7-6, with no clear D. The CDR3 runs to 14 residues. From germline, CDR1 is SGHVS and CDR2 FNYEAQ. In nucleotides, the CDR3 is TGTGCCAGCAGCTTTGAGGCAGGCAAGCAGCCCCAGCATTTT. This encodes CASSFEAGKQPQHF.

This clonotype was counted ten times or more. The chain links TRBV2 to TRBJ1-2, with 11 positions matching TRBD1. Germline assignment: CDR1 SNHLY and CDR2 FYNNEI. The CDR3 length is 15 residues. J was trimmed by 2 bases and V by 8 bases; bases with no gene match: 7. This CDR3 is CASGRTGGANYGYTF. The CDR3 coding sequence is TGTGCCAGCGGTCGGACAGGGGGCGCGAACTATGGCTACACCTTC.

This clonotype was counted only a few times. This sequence may be a read error, since a much larger clone differs from it by one base. V is TRBV19 and J is TRBJ1-1, with D unresolved. Germline V lookup: CDR1 LNHDA, CDR2 SQIVND (reference sequence). The CDR3 is made up of 14 amino acids. The CDR3 loop is CASSFRQGRTEACF. The CDR3 DNA sequence: TGTGCCAGTAGTTTCCGACAAGGGAGGACTGAAGCTTGCTTT.

This clonotype was found a few times. The chain combines TRBV11-1 with TRBJ2-5; TRBD1 might be the D (7 bases). V shed 3 bases and J shed 1 base, with 12 bases lying between them. Germline V CDR1 and CDR2: SGHAT, FQDESV (reference sequence). CDR3 length: 15 amino acids. CDR3 residues: CASSFRRDSQETQYF. CDR3 in DNA: TGTGCCAGCAGCTTTAGGAGGGACAGCCAAGAGACCCAGTACTTC.